This T cell receptor (beta chain) was sequenced for a study of T-cell memory formation after mild COVID-19. Study-level background: TCR clusters were mostly confined to one donor each. Overall study findings and caveats: Researchers report contracting CD4+ clones mostly in CM and EM, with CD8+ clones in EMRA.

To note about this clonotype: Antigen: not known.

TCRdb re-called the 5' RACE reads through MiXCR, storing one row per CDR3 protein. Here the sample spans fewer than 300,000 distinct CDR3 sequences, approximately 16% being singletons. The germline V gene encodes CDR1 SGHAT and CDR2 FQNNGV. Trimming removed 5 bases from V and 7 bases from J, with 9 bases in between. The CDR3 sequence is 13 residues long. Input material: PBMCs or a T cell subset sorted from them (not recorded which). This sequence joins TRBV11-2 and TRBJ1-6; D gene uncertain. The source of this sequence is a man younger than 35 who had mild COVID-19 (a few samples of this study predate the infection). Cell type and time point are not known. Written as DNA, the CDR3 is TGTGCCAGCAGCCGGGTCCAGAATTCACCCCTCCACTTT. It is translated as CASSRVQNSPLHF.